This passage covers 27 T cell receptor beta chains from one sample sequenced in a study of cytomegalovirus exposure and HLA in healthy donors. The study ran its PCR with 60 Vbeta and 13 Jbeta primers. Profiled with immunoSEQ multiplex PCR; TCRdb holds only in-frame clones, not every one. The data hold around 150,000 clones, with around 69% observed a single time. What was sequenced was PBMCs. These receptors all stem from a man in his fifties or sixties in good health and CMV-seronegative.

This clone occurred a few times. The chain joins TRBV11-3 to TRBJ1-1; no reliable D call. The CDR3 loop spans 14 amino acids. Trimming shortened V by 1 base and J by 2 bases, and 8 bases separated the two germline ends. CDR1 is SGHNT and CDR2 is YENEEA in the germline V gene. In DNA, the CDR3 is TGTGCCAGCAGCTTAGGGAGCGGTAACACTGAAGCTTTCTTT. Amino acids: CASSLGSGNTEAFF.

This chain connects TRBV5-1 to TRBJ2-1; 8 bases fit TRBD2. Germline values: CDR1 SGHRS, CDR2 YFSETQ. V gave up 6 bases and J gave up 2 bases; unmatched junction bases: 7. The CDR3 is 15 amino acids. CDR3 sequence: CASKSGLATYNEQFF. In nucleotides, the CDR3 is TGCGCCAGCAAATCAGGACTAGCTACCTACAATGAGCAGTTCTTC. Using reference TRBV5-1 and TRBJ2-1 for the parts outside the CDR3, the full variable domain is KAGVTQTPRYLIKTRGQQVTLSCSPISGHRSVSWYQQTPGQGLQFLFEYFSETQRNKGNFPGRFSGRQFSNSRSEMNVSTLELGDSALYLCASKSGLATYNEQFFGPGTRLTVL.

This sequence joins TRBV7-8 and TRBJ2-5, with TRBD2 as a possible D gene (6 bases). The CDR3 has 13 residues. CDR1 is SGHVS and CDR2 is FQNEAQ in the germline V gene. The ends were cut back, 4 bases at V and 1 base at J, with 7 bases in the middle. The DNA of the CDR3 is TGTGCCAGCAGCTGGGGACTCCAAGAGACCCAGTACTTC. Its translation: CASSWGLQETQYF.

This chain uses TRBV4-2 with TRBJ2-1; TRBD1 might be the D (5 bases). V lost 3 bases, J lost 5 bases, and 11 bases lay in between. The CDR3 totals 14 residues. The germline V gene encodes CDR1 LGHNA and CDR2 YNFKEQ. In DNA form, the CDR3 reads TGTGCCAGCAGCCAGGGGCAATATAACAATGAGCAGTTCTTC. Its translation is CASSQGQYNNEQFF.

CDR3 sequence: CASRTGTVNQPQHF. CDR3 in DNA: TGTGCCAGCAGGACCGGGACTGTGAATCAGCCCCAGCATTTT. The V and J genes are TRBV2 and TRBJ1-5, with D perhaps matching TRBD1 (5 bases). The CDR3 contains 14 residues. Germline CDR1 is SNHLY and CDR2 is FYNNEI. Between the trimmed V and J ends, which lost 6 bases and 4 bases, there was a span of 13 bases.

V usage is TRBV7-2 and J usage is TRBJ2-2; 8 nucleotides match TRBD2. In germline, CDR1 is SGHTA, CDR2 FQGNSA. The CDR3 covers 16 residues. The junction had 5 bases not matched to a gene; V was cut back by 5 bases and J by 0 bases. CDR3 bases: TGTGCCAGCAGCCCGGGGGGGGCGTCGAACACCGGGGAGCTGTTTTTT. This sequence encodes CASSPGGASNTGELFF.

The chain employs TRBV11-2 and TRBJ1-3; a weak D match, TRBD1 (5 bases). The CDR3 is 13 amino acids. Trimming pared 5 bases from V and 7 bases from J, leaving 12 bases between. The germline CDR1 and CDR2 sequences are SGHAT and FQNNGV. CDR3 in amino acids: CASSAQGLNTIYF. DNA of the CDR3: TGTGCCAGCAGCGCCCAGGGATTGAACACCATATATTTT. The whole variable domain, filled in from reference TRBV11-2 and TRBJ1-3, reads EAGVAQSPRYKIIEKRQSVAFWCNPISGHATLYWYQQILGQGPKLLIQFQNNGVVDDSQLPKDRFSAERLKGVDSTLKIQPAKLEDSAVYLCASSAQGLNTIYFGEGSWLTVV.

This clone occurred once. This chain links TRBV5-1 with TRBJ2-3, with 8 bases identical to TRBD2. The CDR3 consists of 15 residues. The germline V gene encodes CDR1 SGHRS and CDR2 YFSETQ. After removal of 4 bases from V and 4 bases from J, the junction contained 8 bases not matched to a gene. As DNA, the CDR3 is TGCGCCAGCAGCATCACCGGGGGGGACGCAGATACGCAGTATTTT. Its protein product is CASSITGGDADTQYF.

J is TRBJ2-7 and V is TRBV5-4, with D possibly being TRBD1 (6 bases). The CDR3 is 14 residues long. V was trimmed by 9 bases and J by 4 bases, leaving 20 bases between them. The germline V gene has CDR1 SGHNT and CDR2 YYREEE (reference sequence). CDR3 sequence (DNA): TGTGCCACTACACTACGAGGGGGTCAATACGAGCAGTACTTC. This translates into CATTLRGGQYEQYF.

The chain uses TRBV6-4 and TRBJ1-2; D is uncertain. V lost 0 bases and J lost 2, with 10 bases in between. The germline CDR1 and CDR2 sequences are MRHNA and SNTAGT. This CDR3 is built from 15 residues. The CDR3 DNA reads TGTGCCAGCAGTGACTCCGGCGCGGTAAACTATGGCTACACCTTC. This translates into CASSDSGAVNYGYTF.

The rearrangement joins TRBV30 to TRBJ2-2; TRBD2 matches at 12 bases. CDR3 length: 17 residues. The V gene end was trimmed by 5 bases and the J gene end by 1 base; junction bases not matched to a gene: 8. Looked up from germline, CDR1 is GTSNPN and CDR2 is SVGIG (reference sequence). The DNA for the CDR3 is TGTGCCTGGGCCGGACTAGCGGGGTTCCGGAACACCGGGGAGCTGTTTTTT. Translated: CAWAGLAGFRNTGELFF.

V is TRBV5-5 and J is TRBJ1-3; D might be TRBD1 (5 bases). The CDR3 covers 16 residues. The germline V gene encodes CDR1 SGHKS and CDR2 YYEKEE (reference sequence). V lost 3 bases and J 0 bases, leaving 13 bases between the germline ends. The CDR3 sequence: CASSWVGVLSGNTIYF. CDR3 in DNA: TGTGCCAGCAGCTGGGTAGGGGTTCTCTCTGGAAACACCATATATTTT.

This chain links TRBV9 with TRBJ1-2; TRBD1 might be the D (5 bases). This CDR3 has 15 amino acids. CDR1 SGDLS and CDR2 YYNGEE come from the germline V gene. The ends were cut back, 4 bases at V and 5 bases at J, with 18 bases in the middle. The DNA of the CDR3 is TGTGCCAGCAGCTCCCAGGCCCGCGGGACTTATGGCTACACCTTC. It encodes CASSSQARGTYGYTF.

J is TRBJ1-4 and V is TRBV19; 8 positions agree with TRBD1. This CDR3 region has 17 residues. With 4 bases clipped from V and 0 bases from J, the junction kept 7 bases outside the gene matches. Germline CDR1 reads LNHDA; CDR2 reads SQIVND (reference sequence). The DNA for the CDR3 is TGTGCCAGTAGTAGCCCGGGACAGGCGGCAACTAATGAAAAACTGTTTTTT. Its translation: CASSSPGQAATNEKLFF.

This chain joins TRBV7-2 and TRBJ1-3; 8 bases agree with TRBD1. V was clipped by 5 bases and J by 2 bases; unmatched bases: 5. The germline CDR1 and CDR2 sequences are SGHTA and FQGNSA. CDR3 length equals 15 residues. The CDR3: CASSPEDRAGNTIYF. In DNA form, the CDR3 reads TGTGCCAGCAGCCCAGAGGACAGGGCTGGAAACACCATATATTTT.

As DNA, the CDR3 is TGCGCCAGCAGCCAAGATATCCTAGTGTCTAGCACAGATACGCAGTATTTT. It encodes CASSQDILVSSTDTQYF. The J gene is TRBJ2-3, the V gene TRBV4-3; D gene unclear. There are 17 residues in the CDR3. The germline V and J ends were trimmed by 0 bases and 0 bases, with 13 bases remaining between them. The germline V gene encodes CDR1 LGHNA and CDR2 YSLEER.

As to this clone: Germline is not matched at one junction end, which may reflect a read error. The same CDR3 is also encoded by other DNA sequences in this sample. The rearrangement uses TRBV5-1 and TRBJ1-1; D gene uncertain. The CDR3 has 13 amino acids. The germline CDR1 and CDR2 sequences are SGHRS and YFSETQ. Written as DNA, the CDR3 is TGCGCCAGCAGCTTGTTGGGCAGCACTGAAGCTTTCTTC. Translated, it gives CASSLLGSTEAFF.

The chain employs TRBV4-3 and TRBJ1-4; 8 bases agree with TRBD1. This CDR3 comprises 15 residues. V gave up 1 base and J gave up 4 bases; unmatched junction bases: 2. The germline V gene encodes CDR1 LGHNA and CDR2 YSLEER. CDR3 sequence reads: CASSQGTGFNEKLFF. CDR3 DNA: TGCGCCAGCAGCCAAGGGACAGGGTTTAATGAAAAACTGTTTTTT.

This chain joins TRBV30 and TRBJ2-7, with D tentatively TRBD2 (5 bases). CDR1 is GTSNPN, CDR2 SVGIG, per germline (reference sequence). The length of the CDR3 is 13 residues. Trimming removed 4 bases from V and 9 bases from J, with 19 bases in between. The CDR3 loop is CAWTPGLQRVQYF. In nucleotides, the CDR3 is TGTGCCTGGACGCCTGGACTCCAAAGGGTGCAGTACTTC.

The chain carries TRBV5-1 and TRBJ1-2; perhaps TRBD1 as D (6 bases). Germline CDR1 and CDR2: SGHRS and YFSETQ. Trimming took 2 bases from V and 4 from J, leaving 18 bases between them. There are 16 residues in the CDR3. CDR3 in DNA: TGCGCCAGCAGCTTCTTAGACCCAACACAGGGCTATGGCTACACCTTC. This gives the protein CASSFLDPTQGYGYTF.

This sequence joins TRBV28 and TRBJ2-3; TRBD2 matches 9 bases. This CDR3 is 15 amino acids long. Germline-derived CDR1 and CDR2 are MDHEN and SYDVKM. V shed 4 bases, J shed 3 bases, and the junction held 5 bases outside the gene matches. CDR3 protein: CASSSPTSGTDTQYF. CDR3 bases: TGTGCCAGCAGTTCGCCGACTAGCGGAACAGATACGCAGTATTTT.

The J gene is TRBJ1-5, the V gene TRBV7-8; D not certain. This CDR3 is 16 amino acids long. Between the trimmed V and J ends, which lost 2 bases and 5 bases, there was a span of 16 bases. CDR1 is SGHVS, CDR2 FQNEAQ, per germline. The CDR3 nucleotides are TGTGCCAGCAGCTTAAGCAATGTCCAGGTGGATCAGCCCCAGCATTTT. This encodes CASSLSNVQVDQPQHF.

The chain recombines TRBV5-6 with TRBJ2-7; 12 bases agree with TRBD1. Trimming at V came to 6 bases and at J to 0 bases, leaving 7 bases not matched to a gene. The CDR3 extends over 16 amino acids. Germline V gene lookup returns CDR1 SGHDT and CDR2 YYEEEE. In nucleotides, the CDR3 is TGTGCCAGCACCCCCGGGACAGGGGGCCCCTCCTACGAGCAGTACTTC. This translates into CASTPGTGGPSYEQYF.

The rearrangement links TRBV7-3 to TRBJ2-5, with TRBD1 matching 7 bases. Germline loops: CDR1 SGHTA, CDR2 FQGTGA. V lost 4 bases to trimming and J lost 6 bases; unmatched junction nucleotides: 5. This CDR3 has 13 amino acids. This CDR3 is CASSYEGAKTQYF. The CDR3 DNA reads TGTGCCAGCAGCTATGAGGGGGCAAAGACCCAGTACTTC. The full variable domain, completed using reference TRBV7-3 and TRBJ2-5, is GAGVSQTPSNKVTEKGKYVELRCDPISGHTALYWYRQSLGQGPEFLIYFQGTGAADDSGLPNDRFFAVRPEGSVSTLKIQRTERGDSAVYLCASSYEGAKTQYFGPGTRLLVL.

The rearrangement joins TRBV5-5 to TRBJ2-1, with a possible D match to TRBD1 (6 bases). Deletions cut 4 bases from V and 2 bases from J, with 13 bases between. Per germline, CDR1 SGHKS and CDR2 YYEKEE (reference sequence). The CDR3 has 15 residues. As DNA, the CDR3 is TGTGCCAGCAGCCCGGACAGCCGTCCCTACAATGAGCAGTTCTTC. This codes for CASSPDSRPYNEQFF.

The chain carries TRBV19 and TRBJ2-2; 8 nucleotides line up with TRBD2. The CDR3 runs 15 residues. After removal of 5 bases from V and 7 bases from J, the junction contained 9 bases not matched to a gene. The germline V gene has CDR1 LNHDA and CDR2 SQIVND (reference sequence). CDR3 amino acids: CASSWTGGPNGELFF. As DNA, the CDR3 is TGTGCCAGTAGTTGGACGGGAGGGCCAAACGGGGAGCTGTTTTTT.

This chain's CDR3 is CASSESPFYGYTF. The CDR3 DNA follows: TGTGCCAGCAGTGAATCCCCGTTCTATGGCTACACCTTC. This chain links TRBV6-1 with TRBJ1-2; D is unresolved. Germline V gives CDR1 MNHNS, CDR2 SASEGT. The CDR3 contains 13 residues. V was shortened by 2 bases and J by 4 bases, with 8 bases between the two germline ends.